The entry below describes one T cell receptor (beta chain). It has no known antigen specificity. Base qualities were left out, and no much larger clone turns up one base away. The library came from the immunoSEQ multiplex PCR assay. Imported from immuneACCESS, the table was reduced by TCRdb to in-frame sequences with V and J called. These copies leave out some clones; in studies compared against another copy, an unresolved V gene accounts for under half, and the cause of the remainder is not known. This sample has approximately 100,000 clones in its table, and about nine tenths of those were observed once. 3% of the sample belongs to the ten largest clones. The CDR3 covers 15 residues, taking in both the cysteine and the phenylalanine. The read is trimmed to its CDR3 DNA, 45 bases read in frame from base 1. The germline V gene supplies CDR1 MGHDK and CDR2 SYGVNS. V and J are trimmed by 6 bases and 4 bases, and the gene matches miss 4 bases of the junction.

This sample is part of a study of control samples from healthy donors and cancer patients (dated by TCRdb to about 2020). The clonotype originates from a human donor in good health. The donor label of this sample is uncertain. Sequencing used blood. The chain is assembled from TRBV25-1 and TRBJ2-2; 11 middle bases align to TRBD1. The base sequence is TGTGCCAGCAGGCCCGGGACAGGGGGCACCGGGGAGCTGTTTTTT. Its amino acids are CASRPGTGGTGELFF.